These 18 T cell receptor beta chains came from one sample sequenced in a study of blood T cells in healthy people across ages (dated by TCRdb to between 2015 and 2016). Receptor libraries were prepared by 5' RACE. Sequencing was carried out with an Illumina HiSeq 2500. A second PCR of roughly 7 to 11 cycles was run with a J-beta primer mix and a sample-barcoded 5' primer. The public reads were run again by TCRdb, first through fastp at Q25 and then through MiXCR, and only productive beta chains were kept. Each CDR3 protein gets just one entry, which takes the most common genes and DNA from the rows behind it. The table for this sample lists about 620,000 distinct CDR3 sequences; around 52% of them were counted only once. The ten largest clones capture about 13% of the sample. The sample comprised blood. These receptors came from a woman older than 75 in good health.

The chain recombines TRBV12-3 or TRBV12-4 with TRBJ1-1; D gene unclear. The V end was cut by 3 bases, the J end by 0 bases, with 17 bases between. This CDR3 has 17 amino acids. CDR3 region: CASSLPHGTDMNTEAFF. The CDR3 bases are TGTGCCAGCAGTTTGCCCCACGGCACCGACATGAACACTGAAGCTTTCTTT.

This chain links TRBV10-3 with TRBJ2-3, with D uncertain. The V end was cut by 3 bases, the J end by 6 bases, with 4 bases between. The CDR3 loop spans 11 amino acids. Germline CDR1 and CDR2: ENHRY and SYGVKD. The CDR3 DNA sequence: TGTGCCATCAGTGATGGGGATACGCAGTATTTT. Its protein is CAISDGDTQYF.

The V call is TRBV20-1, the J call TRBJ2-2; D not resolved. The germline V and J ends were trimmed by 5 bases and 3 bases, with 7 bases remaining between them. CDR1 and CDR2 from the germline V gene are DFQATT and SNEGSKA (reference sequence). The CDR3 runs 12 residues. CDR3 bases: TGCAGTGCTGGAATTTACACCGGGGAGCTGTTTTTT. Its protein is CSAGIYTGELFF.

This chain connects TRBV7-9 to TRBJ2-5, with D perhaps matching TRBD1 (5 bases). The CDR3 covers 14 residues. V was pared by 0 bases and J by 2 bases, with 7 bases between. The germline V gene encodes CDR1 SEHNR and CDR2 FQNEAQ (reference sequence). The CDR3 sequence: CASSLAQGQETQYF. CDR3 in DNA: TGTGCCAGCAGCTTAGCCCAGGGTCAAGAGACCCAGTACTTC. Together with reference TRBV7-9 and TRBJ2-5, the CDR3 gives the full variable domain: DTGVSQNPRHKITKRGQNVTFRCDPISEHNRLYWYRQTLGQGPEFLTYFQNEAQLEKSRLLSDRFSAERPKGSFSTLEIQRTEQGDSAMYLCASSLAQGQETQYFGPGTRLLVL.

V usage is TRBV6-5 and J usage is TRBJ1-1; weak D call: TRBD1 (5 bases). V dropped 4 bases and J dropped 1 base, with 25 bases sitting between them. Germline loops: CDR1 MNHEY, CDR2 SVGAGI. The CDR3 has 19 amino acids. The chain's CDR3 is CASSLIFFYGQMSNTEAFF. CDR3 nucleotide sequence: TGTGCCAGCAGTTTGATATTTTTTTACGGACAAATGTCGAACACTGAAGCTTTCTTT.

The chain joins TRBV18 to TRBJ1-4, with D hard to call. Trimming cost V 0 bases and J 6 bases, with 8 bases left between them. CDR3 length: 14 residues. In germline, CDR1 is KGHSH, CDR2 LQKENI. For the CDR3, the DNA is TGTGCCAGCTCACCACCAGGGTCGTATGAAAAACTGTTTTTT. This translates into CASSPPGSYEKLFF.

The chain is built from TRBV11-2 and TRBJ2-7; the D gene is possibly TRBD2 (6 bases). The germline CDR1 and CDR2 sequences are SGHAT and FQNNGV. The CDR3 consists of 14 residues. Between the trimmed V and J ends, which lost 4 bases and 7 bases, there was a span of 17 bases. CDR3 in DNA: TGTGCCAGCAGCTCCCCGCCGGGGGTCAATGAGCAGTACTTC. This translates into CASSSPPGVNEQYF.

This clonotype was detected many times. This sequence joins TRBV25-1 and TRBJ2-7; D is ambiguous. From germline, CDR1 is MGHDK and CDR2 SYGVNS. This CDR3 has 12 amino acids. V lost 4 bases and J 4 bases, leaving 8 bases between the germline ends. The CDR3 is CASSVSGYEQYF. CDR3 nucleotide sequence: TGTGCCAGCAGTGTTTCCGGGTACGAGCAGTACTTC.

In its sample, this clonotype was seen many times. The rearrangement uses TRBV2 and TRBJ1-2, with TRBD1 identical over 8 bases. CDR3 size: 15 residues. Germline values: CDR1 SNHLY, CDR2 FYNNEI. Trimming took 6 bases from V and 0 from J; bases not matched to a gene: 6. The CDR3 region has the DNA TGTGCCAGCAGCCTGGACAGGGCAGCTAACTATGGCTACACCTTC. It codes for CASSLDRAANYGYTF.

The chain joins TRBV3-1 to TRBJ2-7; no clear D. Matching the DNA end better, TRBJ2-5 makes the J call doubtful. Germline lookup yields CDR1 LGHDT and CDR2 YNNKEL (reference sequence). This CDR3 contains 14 residues. CDR3 DNA: TGTGCCAGCATCAGCGTGGAGTTCCGAGAGACCCAGTACTTC. Protein product: CASISVEFRETQYF.

The chain has TRBV2 and TRBJ2-4; D unresolved. TRBJ2-7 explains the end of the DNA better; the J call may be wrong. CDR3 length: 16 amino acids. Germline V gene sequence: CDR1 SNHLY, CDR2 FYNNEI. The CDR3, as DNA: TGTGCCAGCAGTGGGCGTTCAGGAACCAACTCCTACGAGCAGTACTTC. Encoded protein: CASSGRSGTNSYEQYF.

The J gene is TRBJ1-1, the V gene TRBV5-1; TRBD1 is a possible D gene (6 bases). CDR1 SGHRS and CDR2 YFSETQ come from the germline V gene. CDR3 length equals 14 residues. Trimming took off 1 base at V and 5 bases at J, with 12 bases between the two ends. This CDR3 is CASSLNGGRTEAFF. The CDR3 nucleotides are TGCGCCAGCAGCTTGAACGGGGGGCGGACTGAAGCTTTCTTT.

The gene calls are TRBV12-3 or TRBV12-4 and TRBJ2-4, with a weak D call TRBD1 (6 bases). The DNA matches TRBJ2-5 better at its end, which makes the J call doubtful. The length of the CDR3 is 18 residues. The CDR3 DNA sequence: TGTGCCAGCAGAAAAAAGACTTGGGACACCGACCACCAAGAGACCCAGTACTTC. Amino acids: CASRKKTWDTDHQETQYF.

V gene TRBV2 combines with J gene TRBJ2-1, with 8 bases lining up with TRBD2. The V and J ends lost 8 bases and 7 bases, in that order; junction bases with no gene match: 13. The CDR3 is 15 amino acids. The V gene's germline CDR1 is SNHLY and CDR2 FYNNEI. As DNA, the CDR3 is TGTGCCAGCGGGGTAGCGGGGCGGCGAGGAAATGAGCAGTTCTTC. As protein: CASGVAGRRGNEQFF. Looking up the rest from reference TRBV2 and TRBJ2-1 gives the full variable domain: EPEVTQTPSHQVTQMGQEVILRCVPISNHLYFYWYRQILGQKVEFLVSFYNNEISEKSEIFDDQFSVERPDGSNFTLKIRSTKLEDSAMYFCASGVAGRRGNEQFFGPGTRLTVL.

Turning to this clonotype: This clone may be a read error of a much larger clone one base away. The V gene is TRBV9, the J gene TRBJ2-5; D could derive from TRBD1 or TRBD2 (5 bases each). Germline CDR1 is SGDLS and CDR2 is YYNGEE. The CDR3 loop spans 16 amino acids. The V and J ends lost 0 bases and 11 bases respectively, with 23 bases between them. The CDR3 sequence is CASSVDGTTPSGEQYF. The CDR3 DNA is TGTGCCAGCAGCGTAGACGGGACCACCCCTTCGGGTGAGCAGTACTTC. Full variable domain (rest looked up from reference TRBV9 and TRBJ2-5): DSGVTQTPKHLITATGQRVTLRCSPRSGDLSVYWYQQSLDQGLQFLIQYYNGEERAKGNILERFSAQQFPDLHSELNLSSLELGDSALYFCASSVDGTTPSGEQYFGPGTRLLVL.

This clonotype was counted at least ten times. The V and J genes are TRBV7-8 and TRBJ2-3; D gene unclear. Germline CDR1 is SGHVS and CDR2 is FQNEAQ. This CDR3 is 14 amino acids long. Trimming left V 7 bases short and J 3 bases short, with 14 bases between. The CDR3, as DNA: TGTGCCAGCACCCTGTTAGCCGGGACAGATACGCAGTATTTT. Encoded protein: CASTLLAGTDTQYF.

The chain has TRBV24-1 and TRBJ2-7, with TRBD2 as a possible D gene (6 bases). Germline V gene sequence: CDR1 KGHDR, CDR2 SFDVKD. Trimming removed 3 bases at V and 4 bases at J, with 12 bases between. The CDR3 loop spans 14 amino acids. In nucleotides, the CDR3 is TGTGCCACCAGTGATGCGGGGCGGGGATACGAGCAGTACTTC. It codes for CATSDAGRGYEQYF.

Points on this clonotype: With a much larger clone just one base away, this may be a read error. V is TRBV12-3 or TRBV12-4 and J is TRBJ2-5; TRBD2 might be the D (6 bases). The last part of the DNA fits TRBJ2-7 better; the J call may be wrong. The CDR3 contains 14 residues. CDR3 protein: CASCRGGWGYEQYF. CDR3 in DNA: TGTGCCAGCTGCAGAGGAGGGTGGGGTTACGAGCAGTACTTC.